Sequencing of this T cell receptor (beta chain) was carried out in a study of cytomegalovirus exposure and HLA in healthy donors (dated by TCRdb to about 2017). The study in broad terms: According to an earlier analysis of 450 to 650 of the donors, 200 million or so T cells yielded 117 million unique TCR beta sequences and about 300 Gb of sequence data. The study profiled the T cell repertoires of hundreds of subjects by immunosequencing and related them to cytomegalovirus serostatus. Donor age, sex, ethnicity and CMV serostatus were compiled alongside the repertoire data. Rather than drawing on any new phenotypic data, the later analysis identified candidate immune exposures from TCR beta sequences and the way those sequences occurred across donors. Along with the 666-subject first cohort, a separate validation cohort of more than 90 different subjects was used. In a later analysis, previously published TCR beta repertoires from more than 500 donors were re-analyzed and high-resolution HLA genotyping was added so that TCR occurrence patterns could be studied. The aim of the study was to test whether cataloging public T cell receptors could identify signatures of past pathogen exposure. A few DR-DQ haplotypes were treated as single units for association and clustering because of strong linkage in the cohort. In a later genetic analysis, genome-wide SNP genotypes for about 60% of the 666 donors were used, and that subset was treated as a discovery cohort. The number of typed donors differed by locus: roughly 620-630 for A, B, C, DRB1 and DQB1; some 500 for DQA1; roughly 600 for DPA1; and around 470 for DPB1. An early release that covered fewer than 800 HLA-typed donors contained about 290 gigabases of sequencing data and roughly 84 million unique TCR sequences. An earlier analysis of around 580 of the donors used high-throughput TCR beta sequencing to judge whether each TCR beta V gene segment behaved as functional or pseudogenic. Every discovery cohort repertoire had been produced on one sequencing platform. HLA typing included class I and class II loci at four-digit resolution. Of the 300 to 500 genotyped donors, 81% were placed in the genetic ancestry cluster associated with self-reported Caucasian donors. Across under 500 genotyped donors of the cohort, an average of about 240,000 unique TCR beta nucleotide sequences per donor were sequenced, and approximately 19% of those sequences were non-productive. To predict cytomegalovirus infection status, the study combined high-throughput TCR immunosequencing, statistical association of individual TCRs with disease status, and machine learning. What the research found in general, with its limitations: Because counts were too low, some 17 rarely observed V segments, including chromosome 9 orphons, were left out of the earlier analysis of a few hundred of the donors. A cluster of highly shared sequence variants was judged likely to be a technical artifact of the sequencing pipeline. Cytomegalovirus status was reported to be diagnosed by the classifier with high specificity and sensitivity in both the original and validation cohorts. A later analysis reported that several top co-occurrence clusters appeared linked to parvovirus B19, influenza, CMV and Epstein-Barr virus. Linkage disequilibrium might explain the correlated functional status among segregating V segments, but an unknown experimental factor could not be excluded. The authors suggested that the approach could potentially be extended to other disease states and immunological phenotypes. In a later analysis, 15,000 to 20,000 TCR beta sequences were associated with specific HLA alleles at a false discovery rate of 0.05. This cohort had only TCR beta chains sequenced, and the lack of alpha or paired-chain data limited which features could be detected. A further reported finding was that TCR beta sequences accurately predicted the HLA-A and HLA-B alleles for most subjects in the first cohort. For the cohort, immune exposure information was limited to CMV serostatus. In vitro tests confirmed that three of the cytomegalovirus-associated TCR beta chains recognize cytomegalovirus antigens. Most CMV-associated TCR beta chains appeared to be HLA-restricted in a later analysis, and the HLA associations seemed to be driven largely by CMV exposure. When HLA alleles, especially DR and DQ, strongly co-occurred, attributing TCR associations to individual alleles was difficult. Some IMGT-functional V segments, including TRBV6-2 and TRBV6-3, could not be distinguished by the 87-base-pair reads and were therefore excluded. Compared with the approximately 700-donor mean, donors in an Asian-associated ancestry cluster had fewer N-insertions in productive TCRs, according to a later genetic analysis. While some public TCRs were present in many individuals, most TCR sequences turned up only very rarely across donors. The study listed 164 TCR beta chains as associated with cytomegalovirus. A later analysis found that HLA-associated TCR beta chains were more clonally expanded and had lower generation probabilities than equally common non-associated chains. The presence/absence analyses assumed that sequencing depth was roughly uniform across donors, and that assumption may not be true. HLA typing was unavailable for some donors at each locus, so association tests used only the typed subset. A later analysis found that TCR association rates varied across HLA loci, with DRB1 alleles showing the most associated TCRs and HLA-C alleles the fewest. Broadly in line with IMGT annotations, most TCR beta V segments showed up in productive rearrangements about 90% or about 30% of the time in an earlier analysis of about 500 of the donors. A later genetic analysis associated a missense DCLRE1C variant with V-gene and J-gene trimming of TCR beta chains, and an independent cohort replicated the association.

Worth noting for this clone: This receptor's antigen is unknown. No base-level quality is on record; no much larger clone is a single base apart.

There are 20 amino acids in the CDR3, from cysteine to phenylalanine inclusive. Just CDR3 DNA is preserved here, 60 bases in frame from base 1. Ends trimmed: V by 0 bases, J by 0 bases; bases unmatched to a gene: 10. CDR1 and CDR2 were assigned from the germline V gene as SNHLY and FYNNEI. Library preparation employed the immunoSEQ multiplex PCR assay. The multiplex PCR relied on a mix of 60 forward primers for TCR Vbeta segments and 13 reverse primers for TCR Jbeta segments. The CDR3 region of rearranged TCR beta genes was amplified from genomic DNA by a multiplex PCR assay. The amplified TCR beta libraries were sequenced on the Illumina HiSeq System as 87-base-pair reads. Regarding the original processing steps: A later analysis counted approximately 74 million unique TCR beta chains across the 666 repertoires, and about 10 million of these chains were shared by at least two donors. To remove PCR and sequencing errors, raw reads were error-corrected and collapsed into unique sequences using a nearest-neighbor algorithm that merged closely related sequences. Alignment of CDR3 sequences to IMGT reference sequences was used to assign V, D and J gene segments. For a sequence to be retained, at least a six-nucleotide match to both a V gene segment and a J gene segment was required. A rearrangement was called productive if the CDR3 had no stop codons and remained in frame with V and J, and every other rearrangement was called non-productive. CDR3 was defined by IMGT convention, running from the second conserved V-encoded cysteine to the conserved J-encoded phenylalanine. The earlier analysis of 500 to 750 of the donors excluded any sequence lacking an unambiguous match to a single V gene segment. An earlier analysis of several hundred of the donors called V segments functional above 56.7% productive rearrangements and segregating when the between-donor standard deviation exceeded 5%. A statistical classification framework was built for diagnosing cytomegalovirus status from the catalog of TCR beta chain sequences. In a later analysis, TCR nucleotide sequences were compared against IMGT/GENE-DB human TR gene sequences so that V and J genes could be assigned. The TCRdist pipeline was used in a later analysis to assign CDR3 sequences and most-parsimonious VDJ recombination scenarios. A later analysis defined each TCR beta chain by its CDR3 amino acid sequence plus V-gene family, and excluded reads lacking a unique V-gene family. In a later analysis, 450 to 600 highly shared, low-generation-probability nucleotide sequences were removed to address suspected cross-contamination and a sequencing artifact. A later analysis calculated a clonal expansion index for each public chain from normalized within-repertoire ranks of inferred template counts. A later analysis computed generation probabilities with a VDJ recombination model fitted to out-of-frame rearrangements, and checked the results against IGoR. In a later analysis, TCR-TCR, TCR-HLA and TCR-CMV co-occurrence was scored with hypergeometric tests, and a repertoire-size bias correction was applied to TCR pairs. To estimate false discovery rates, a later analysis permuted the HLA or CMV assignments 20 times. A later analysis grouped co-occurring TCRs with DBSCAN, adding TCRdist sequence similarity when clustering within HLA-allele-positive subsets. Repertoires with fewer than 30,000 or more than 120,000 public chains, plus five repertoires with anomalous nucleotide sharing, were excluded from co-occurrence clustering. TCRdb retrieved this table from immuneACCESS and kept in-frame rearrangements only. Not all clones are present; in checked studies, unresolved V genes account for under half, and no reason is known for the remainder. The V and J calls and clone size were taken over from that table, and D and trimming were inferred from the DNA. Here the sample has about 100,000 clones; more than 65% occur a single time. Under 5% of the sample goes to the ten largest clones.

The cohort consisted of some 670 healthy bone marrow donors. At the time of sampling, all cohort members were nominally healthy, though unrecorded immune exposures were likely present. The donor was CMV seropositive and belonged to the group of more than 250 seropositive cohort members. A peripheral blood sample was provided by each donor, and peripheral blood mononuclear cells were used for TCR beta sequencing. Genomic DNA extraction from the blood cell samples was performed with the Qiagen DNeasy Blood Extraction Kit. The chain employs TRBV2 and TRBJ2-3; TRBD2 agrees with 12 junctional bases. Source material: PBMCs. This receptor was obtained from a woman in her forties or fifties in good health and CMV-seropositive. Here is the DNA: TGTGCCAGCAGTGAAGCGCTAGCGGGGGGGGTTGCATCTAGCACAGATACGCAGTATTTT. It is translated as CASSEALAGGVASSTDTQYF.